This T cell receptor (beta chain) was profiled in a study of blood T cell repertoires in COVID-19. Study-level information: Nucleic acid was either cDNA or gDNA, and it came from T cells, B-cell-depleted T cells, or PBMCs.

Cohort allocation depended upon clinical history that participants reported. Germline loops: CDR1 SGHAT, CDR2 FQNNGV. Deletions cut 5 bases from V and 0 bases from J, with 11 bases between. The CDR3 length is 15 residues. In the authors' methods: By means of reference gene primer amplification, nucleated cell counts were estimated. Repertoires were generated with immunoSEQ multiplex PCR, while TCRdb's copy carries only in-frame clones and drops some. From that table come the V and J calls and clone size; the DNA was used to work out D and trimming. The table has roughly 250,000 clones, about nine tenths seen once; the top ten hold roughly 6.3%.

Material for sequencing was PBMCs or T cells enriched from blood (not recorded which). V usage is TRBV11-2 and J usage is TRBJ1-5; possibly TRBD1 for D (6 bases). The receptor's source is a young woman with acute COVID-19. The CDR3 loop is CASSRSGDSNQPQHF. The DNA for the CDR3 is TGTGCCAGCAGCCGGTCAGGGGATAGCAATCAGCCCCAGCATTTT.